This section outlines one T cell receptor beta chain sequence together with its context. What this receptor recognizes is not known. No qualities accompany the bases; no much larger clone lies one base away. Each collaborating institution followed its own protocols to collect whole blood in K2EDTA tubes. For TCRbeta analysis, collaborators shipped samples in one of three forms: frozen whole blood, isolated PBMCs, or DNA extracted from either of those sample types. These data come from a study of blood T cell repertoires in COVID-19 (dated by TCRdb to about 2020). About the study as a whole: Samples from collaborators originated in the United States, Italy and Spain and spanned both the acute and convalescent phases of COVID-19. The material from the prospective study consisted of cDNA or gDNA derived from T cells, B-cell-depleted T cells, or PBMCs. Deeply sampled blood TCRbeta repertoires from subjects exposed to, actively infected with, or recovered from COVID-19 were included in the dataset. The repertoires were released in a freely available public database intended as a resource for research on the immune response to SARS-CoV-2. The samples were drawn from two sources: the first 160 participants of the ongoing ImmuneRACE study, and some 1,300 subjects contributed by 6 global collaborators. The sample metadata nearly always contained a de-identified subject ID, COVID-19 status, age in years and sex. Where available, HLA class I and class II types were obtained from metadata supplied by the sample provider rather than from assay-based typing. Broad study findings and their caveats: How much clinical and demographic metadata was included differed by source and by participant, and the metadata was provided uncurated.

From a lookup of the germline V gene, CDR1 and CDR2 are SGDLS and YYNGEE. From its cysteine to its phenylalanine, the CDR3 spans 16 amino acids. The entry retains the CDR3 DNA only, 48 bases that are in frame from base 1. Clipping removes 3 bases from V and 7 bases from J, with 13 as the unmatched junction base count. TCRbeta CDR3 regions were amplified from genomic DNA using the immunoSEQ Assay, a bias-controlled multiplex PCR. The original pipeline was this. Within the assay, amplification of reference gene primers was used to estimate how many nucleated cells each sample contained. Sequence reads were collapsed and filtered to measure the absolute abundance of every unique TCRbeta CDR3 rearrangement. For each sample, productive Simpson clonality was calculated as the square root of Simpson's diversity index over productive rearrangements. Entries here come from immuneACCESS through TCRdb and include only in-frame sequences with V and J called. Some clones fail to appear in such tables; in the studies checked, an unresolved V gene covers under half of the shortfall, and the cause of the remainder is unknown. The V and J calls and clone size are taken from that table; D and trimming were inferred from the DNA. The sample contains around 700,000 clones, over 80% of them found a single time. The ten largest clones take up around 0.3% of the sample.

Input material: peripheral blood. The TCR sequence derives from a woman younger than 30 with acute or convalescent COVID-19. The receptor chain draws on TRBV9 and TRBJ1-2, with 9 middle bases fitting TRBD1. CDR3 sequence: CASSETPGQGPFGYTF. The nucleotide sequence is given as TGTGCCAGCAGCGAAACACCGGGACAGGGACCTTTTGGCTACACCTTC.